This TCR beta chain appears in the sequencing data of a study of blood T cell repertoires in COVID-19. Overall study: The samples span acute and convalescent COVID-19 from the United States, Italy and Spain. The analysed material was cDNA or gDNA that came from T cells, B-cell-depleted T cells, or PBMCs.

CDR1 and CDR2 from the germline V gene are SGHVS and FQNEAQ. The CDR3 has 16 residues. Losses at the gene ends were 2 bases for V and 4 bases for J; bases not matched to a gene: 7. Data came from immunoSEQ multiplex PCR; TCRdb stores just in-frame clones and leaves some out. The sample yields 200,000 to 250,000 clones, 65% to 85% seen once. The chain is built from TRBV7-8 and TRBJ2-7, with 11 bases matching TRBD2. The TCR sequence derives from a woman aged 55-70 years who had recovered from COVID-19. The sample was PBMCs or T cells enriched from blood (not recorded which). CDR3 sequence reads: CASSLLLAGEWYEQYF. The CDR3 DNA is TGTGCCAGCAGCTTATTACTAGCGGGGGAATGGTACGAGCAGTACTTC.